Listed below are T cell receptor beta chains from one sample, sequenced in a study of T-cell reconstitution after alpha-beta-depleted transplantation in children. TCRdb re-called the PCR reads with MiXCR, one entry per CDR3 protein. The sample holds fewer than 700,000 distinct CDR3 sequences, over 10% seen once. This specimen consisted of PBMCs, mostly from graft donor cells, obtained 360 days after TCRalphabeta/CD19-depleted stem cell transplant. The receptors were gathered from a male patient under 18 who had a stem cell transplant for acute myeloid leukemia, so the T cells may come from the graft donor. Both conserved end residues are part of each CDR3. Fields, in order: V gene, CDR3 length, D gene, J gene, clone size, CDR3 DNA, CDR3 protein. D genes are given only for firm matches. Clone size is stated in some rows and not others, as once, few, many or a class when expanded.

v_call: TRBV3-1; cdr3_length: 13; d_call: -; j_call: TRBJ2-2; clone_size: -; cdr3_nt: TGTGCCAGCAGCCACTTAAACACCGGGGAGCTGTTTTTT; cdr3_aa: CASSHLNTGELFF
v_call: TRBV23-1; cdr3_length: 13; d_call: -; j_call: TRBJ2-1; clone_size: -; cdr3_nt: TGCGCCAGCAGTCAGCTTTGGGGCAATGAGCAGTTCTTC; cdr3_aa: CASSQLWGNEQFF
v_call: TRBV5-1; cdr3_length: 15; d_call: -; j_call: TRBJ1-5; clone_size: many; cdr3_nt: TGCGCCAGCAGCTTGGCGGGGGTCAGCAATCAGCCCCAGCATTTT; cdr3_aa: CASSLAGVSNQPQHF
v_call: TRBV12-3/TRBV12-4; cdr3_length: 12; d_call: -; j_call: TRBJ2-2; clone_size: few; cdr3_nt: TGTGCCAGCACCCTGGGACACGGGGAGCTGTTTTTT; cdr3_aa: CASTLGHGELFF
v_call: TRBV11-2; cdr3_length: 18; d_call: TRBD2; j_call: TRBJ2-3; clone_size: few; cdr3_nt: TGTGCCAGCGGAGGGACTAGCGGGCCCATTAGGCTGACAGATACGCAGTATTTT; cdr3_aa: CASGGTSGPIRLTDTQYF
v_call: TRBV28; cdr3_length: 16; d_call: TRBD2; j_call: TRBJ2-7; clone_size: -; cdr3_nt: TGTGCCAGCAGTTTACAGGCTAGCGGGAGTTCTTACGAGCAGTACTTC; cdr3_aa: CASSLQASGSSYEQYF
v_call: TRBV5-1; cdr3_length: 16; d_call: TRBD2; j_call: TRBJ2-2; clone_size: -; cdr3_nt: TGCGCCAGCAGCCGGGGACTAGCGTTGAACACCGGGGAGCTGTTTTTT; cdr3_aa: CASSRGLALNTGELFF
v_call: TRBV29-1; cdr3_length: 12; d_call: TRBD1; j_call: TRBJ1-2; clone_size: few; cdr3_nt: TGCAGCGTTCTGACAGGGCGCTATGGCTACACCTTC; cdr3_aa: CSVLTGRYGYTF
v_call: TRBV7-6; cdr3_length: 15; d_call: -; j_call: TRBJ2-1; clone_size: -; cdr3_nt: TGTGCCAGCAGCTTAGAGGTAGCGTCCTACAATGAGCAGTTCTTC; cdr3_aa: CASSLEVASYNEQFF
v_call: TRBV29-1; cdr3_length: 12; d_call: -; j_call: TRBJ1-5; clone_size: -; cdr3_nt: TGCAGCGGAGGGGATAGCAATCAGCCCCAGCATTTT; cdr3_aa: CSGGDSNQPQHF
v_call: TRBV12-3/TRBV12-4; cdr3_length: 15; d_call: -; j_call: TRBJ2-2; clone_size: few; cdr3_nt: TGTGCCAGCAGCCTCTTGCGGCGGAGTGACGGGGAGCTGTTTTTT; cdr3_aa: CASSLLRRSDGELFF
v_call: TRBV7-2; cdr3_length: 13; d_call: -; j_call: TRBJ2-2; clone_size: few; cdr3_nt: TGTGCCAGCAACGCTCAGACCACCGGGGAGCTGTTTTTT; cdr3_aa: CASNAQTTGELFF
v_call: TRBV12-3/TRBV12-4; cdr3_length: 17; d_call: TRBD2; j_call: TRBJ2-7; clone_size: few; cdr3_nt: TGTGCCAGCAGTCCCCGGGCTAGCGGGAGGGCCCTACACGAGCAGTACTTC; cdr3_aa: CASSPRASGRALHEQYF
v_call: TRBV19; cdr3_length: 13; d_call: -; j_call: TRBJ2-5; clone_size: few; cdr3_nt: TGTGCCAGTAGTGGGGGCATACAAGAGACCCAGTACTTC; cdr3_aa: CASSGGIQETQYF
v_call: TRBV7-8; cdr3_length: 15; d_call: -; j_call: TRBJ2-5; clone_size: few; cdr3_nt: TGTGCCAGCAGCCCGCGGGACGAGGGGCTGGAGACCCAGTACTTC; cdr3_aa: CASSPRDEGLETQYF
v_call: TRBV5-1; cdr3_length: 15; d_call: -; j_call: TRBJ2-3; clone_size: -; cdr3_nt: TGCGCCAGCAGTCGGGCTTCCTCAAGCACAGATACGCAGTATTTT; cdr3_aa: CASSRASSSTDTQYF
v_call: TRBV5-1; cdr3_length: 15; d_call: TRBD1; j_call: TRBJ2-1; clone_size: few; cdr3_nt: TGCGCCAGCAGCACCGGACAGGGGGCCGTTAATGAGCAGTTCTTC; cdr3_aa: CASSTGQGAVNEQFF
v_call: TRBV10-3; cdr3_length: 16; d_call: -; j_call: TRBJ2-5; clone_size: many; cdr3_nt: TGTGCCATCAGCCTGGACCATGGTTCCTCCATGGAGACCCAGTACTTC; cdr3_aa: CAISLDHGSSMETQYF
v_call: TRBV28; cdr3_length: 14; d_call: -; j_call: TRBJ2-1; clone_size: -; cdr3_nt: TGTGCCAGCAGTTTAATAACTTGGGAGAATGAGCAGTTCTTC; cdr3_aa: CASSLITWENEQFF
v_call: TRBV12-3/TRBV12-4; cdr3_length: 16; d_call: TRBD2; j_call: TRBJ2-7; clone_size: -; cdr3_nt: TGTGCCAGCACCACCTTCGCTAGCGGGAGGGATTACGAGCAGTACTTC; cdr3_aa: CASTTFASGRDYEQYF
v_call: TRBV28; cdr3_length: 16; d_call: -; j_call: TRBJ2-7; clone_size: few; cdr3_nt: TGTGCCAGCAGTCTTCCCCTACCCGACAGGTCCTACGAGCAGTACTTC; cdr3_aa: CASSLPLPDRSYEQYF
v_call: TRBV28; cdr3_length: 16; d_call: TRBD1; j_call: TRBJ2-1; clone_size: -; cdr3_nt: TGTGCCAGCAGCTCAAGGCGAGGGACAGACCACAATGAGCAGTTCTTC; cdr3_aa: CASSSRRGTDHNEQFF
v_call: TRBV29-1; cdr3_length: 12; d_call: -; j_call: TRBJ2-3; clone_size: many; cdr3_nt: TGCAGCGTTGGCAGGGCCCAAGATACGCAGTATTTT; cdr3_aa: CSVGRAQDTQYF
v_call: TRBV18; cdr3_length: 15; d_call: TRBD1; j_call: TRBJ2-2; clone_size: -; cdr3_nt: TGTGCCAGCTACGGACAGGGTCACGTGACCGGGGAGCTGTTTTTT; cdr3_aa: CASYGQGHVTGELFF
v_call: TRBV5-1; cdr3_length: 15; d_call: -; j_call: TRBJ2-4; clone_size: few; cdr3_nt: TGCGCCAGCAGCTTGGATCCCAGAGCCAAAAACATTCAGTACTTC; cdr3_aa: CASSLDPRAKNIQYF
v_call: TRBV6-1; cdr3_length: 13; d_call: -; j_call: TRBJ1-1; clone_size: -; cdr3_nt: TGTGCCAGCAGTAAGACAGGCGACACTGAAGCTTTCTTT; cdr3_aa: CASSKTGDTEAFF
v_call: TRBV19; cdr3_length: 14; d_call: TRBD1; j_call: TRBJ2-7; clone_size: -; cdr3_nt: TGTGCCAGTAGCATGGGACAGAGCATCCACGAGCAGTACTTC; cdr3_aa: CASSMGQSIHEQYF
v_call: TRBV15; cdr3_length: 14; d_call: -; j_call: TRBJ2-7; clone_size: -; cdr3_nt: TGTGCCACCAGCAGAGCAGTTAAGGACTACGAGCAGTACTTC; cdr3_aa: CATSRAVKDYEQYF
v_call: TRBV12-3/TRBV12-4; cdr3_length: 15; d_call: TRBD1; j_call: TRBJ2-1; clone_size: many; cdr3_nt: TGTGCCAGCAGTAAGGCGGGACAGGTGTACAATGAGCAGCTCTTC; cdr3_aa: CASSKAGQVYNEQLF
v_call: TRBV29-1; cdr3_length: 14; d_call: -; j_call: TRBJ1-5; clone_size: -; cdr3_nt: TGCAGCGTTGTTACCGGGATTAGCAATCAGCCCCAGCATTTT; cdr3_aa: CSVVTGISNQPQHF
v_call: TRBV7-2; cdr3_length: 17; d_call: TRBD2; j_call: TRBJ2-3; clone_size: few; cdr3_nt: TGTGCCAGCAACGTAAGAAAGGGACTAGCGCTGGGGGATACGCAGTATTTT; cdr3_aa: CASNVRKGLALGDTQYF
v_call: TRBV5-1; cdr3_length: 16; d_call: TRBD2; j_call: TRBJ2-3; clone_size: -; cdr3_nt: TGCGCCAGCAGCCCACCTAGCGGGAGGGCCACAGATACGCAGTATTTT; cdr3_aa: CASSPPSGRATDTQYF
v_call: TRBV6-2/TRBV6-3; cdr3_length: 15; d_call: -; j_call: TRBJ1-2; clone_size: -; cdr3_nt: TGTGCCAGCATCCACTCGACAAGACCTAACTATGGCTACACCTTC; cdr3_aa: CASIHSTRPNYGYTF
v_call: TRBV5-1; cdr3_length: 15; d_call: -; j_call: TRBJ2-3; clone_size: -; cdr3_nt: TGCGCCAGCAGCTTGGTGCGCAGGGGAGGAGATACGCAGTATTTT; cdr3_aa: CASSLVRRGGDTQYF
v_call: TRBV5-1; cdr3_length: 20; d_call: TRBD2; j_call: TRBJ2-2; clone_size: few; cdr3_nt: TGCGCCAGCAGCCTTATCCCCCCACATGGCGGGGGACTCAACACCGGGGAGCTGTTTTTT; cdr3_aa: CASSLIPPHGGGLNTGELFF
v_call: TRBV20-1; cdr3_length: 15; d_call: TRBD2; j_call: TRBJ2-3; clone_size: -; cdr3_nt: TGCAGTGCTAGCTCTAGCGGGAGATACACAGATACGCAGTATTTT; cdr3_aa: CSASSSGRYTDTQYF
v_call: TRBV7-6; cdr3_length: 17; d_call: TRBD2; j_call: TRBJ2-5; clone_size: few; cdr3_nt: TGTGCCAGCAGCTCCGCCGCGCCAGCGGGAGGGCAAGAGACCCAGTACTTC; cdr3_aa: CASSSAAPAGGQETQYF
v_call: TRBV5-1; cdr3_length: 15; d_call: -; j_call: TRBJ2-1; clone_size: -; cdr3_nt: TGCGCCAGCAGTAGTGGGTTTTCTATCTACAATGAGCAGTTCTTC; cdr3_aa: CASSSGFSIYNEQFF
v_call: TRBV28; cdr3_length: 19; d_call: TRBD1; j_call: TRBJ2-7; clone_size: -; cdr3_nt: TGTGCCAGCAGTTTCCCTCTTAGGACGGGGACAGTAAGGACCTACGAGCAGTACTTC; cdr3_aa: CASSFPLRTGTVRTYEQYF
v_call: TRBV28; cdr3_length: 14; d_call: -; j_call: TRBJ2-7; clone_size: many; cdr3_nt: TGTGCCAGCAGTTTATTCCAGAGTGACTACGAGCAGTACTTC; cdr3_aa: CASSLFQSDYEQYF
v_call: TRBV19; cdr3_length: 17; d_call: -; j_call: TRBJ2-1; clone_size: few; cdr3_nt: TGTGCCAGTAGTATGTCGGGCAGTCCTTGGGGTTACAATGAGCAGTTCTTC; cdr3_aa: CASSMSGSPWGYNEQFF
v_call: TRBV7-2; cdr3_length: 17; d_call: -; j_call: TRBJ2-1; clone_size: -; cdr3_nt: TGTGCCAGCAGCTTTCCGGGACTCATGAGCTCCTACAATGAGCAGTTCTTC; cdr3_aa: CASSFPGLMSSYNEQFF
v_call: TRBV28; cdr3_length: 14; d_call: -; j_call: TRBJ2-3; clone_size: -; cdr3_nt: TGTGCCAGCAGGATGACAGACAGCACAGATACGCAGTATTTT; cdr3_aa: CASRMTDSTDTQYF
v_call: TRBV10-3; cdr3_length: 15; d_call: TRBD2; j_call: TRBJ2-5; clone_size: few; cdr3_nt: TGTGCCATCAGTGACCGGCGGGAGGGCCGGGAGACCCAGTACTTC; cdr3_aa: CAISDRREGRETQYF
v_call: TRBV6-5; cdr3_length: 16; d_call: TRBD2; j_call: TRBJ2-3; clone_size: -; cdr3_nt: TGTGCCAGCAGTTTATCCGGGGGGGCAGGCACAGATACGCAGTATTTT; cdr3_aa: CASSLSGGAGTDTQYF
v_call: TRBV18; cdr3_length: 17; d_call: TRBD2; j_call: TRBJ2-7; clone_size: -; cdr3_nt: TGTGCCAGCTCACCCGGACTAGCGGGAGGGATGATCCACGAGCAGTACTTC; cdr3_aa: CASSPGLAGGMIHEQYF
v_call: TRBV28; cdr3_length: 17; d_call: TRBD2; j_call: TRBJ2-1; clone_size: few; cdr3_nt: TGTGCCAGCAGTTTCATCGGCGGGAGGCGCTTAAATGAGTGGCAGTTCTTC; cdr3_aa: CASSFIGGRRLNEWQFF
v_call: TRBV20-1; cdr3_length: 16; d_call: TRBD2; j_call: TRBJ2-3; clone_size: few; cdr3_nt: TGCAGTGCTAGCAAGGCGGGAGGGCCGTCCACAGATACGCAGTATTTT; cdr3_aa: CSASKAGGPSTDTQYF
v_call: TRBV11-2; cdr3_length: 19; d_call: TRBD2; j_call: TRBJ2-7; clone_size: -; cdr3_nt: TGTGCCAGCAGCCATTCCTTACTAGCGGGAGGGCCTCTCTCCTACGAGCAGTACTTC; cdr3_aa: CASSHSLLAGGPLSYEQYF
v_call: TRBV5-1; cdr3_length: 15; d_call: -; j_call: TRBJ2-2; clone_size: few; cdr3_nt: TGCGCCAGCACCATGGGACTCCAGCGCACCGGGGAGCTGTTTTTT; cdr3_aa: CASTMGLQRTGELFF
v_call: TRBV3-1; cdr3_length: 11; d_call: -; j_call: TRBJ2-7; clone_size: many; cdr3_nt: TGTGCCAGCAGCCAAAGCCACGAGCAGTACTTC; cdr3_aa: CASSQSHEQYF
v_call: TRBV25-1; cdr3_length: 14; d_call: TRBD2; j_call: TRBJ2-7; clone_size: few; cdr3_nt: TGTGCCAGCAGTGAAAGGGAGGGTTACTACGAGCAGTACTTC; cdr3_aa: CASSEREGYYEQYF
v_call: TRBV20-1; cdr3_length: 17; d_call: -; j_call: TRBJ1-6; clone_size: few; cdr3_nt: TGCAGTGCTAGAGATGGGACCCGGAGCTCCTATAATTCACCCCTCCACTTT; cdr3_aa: CSARDGTRSSYNSPLHF
v_call: TRBV29-1; cdr3_length: 15; d_call: TRBD2; j_call: TRBJ2-1; clone_size: -; cdr3_nt: TGCAGCGTTAGAGCCGGGACTAGCGTTTACAATGAGCAGTTCTTC; cdr3_aa: CSVRAGTSVYNEQFF
v_call: TRBV27; cdr3_length: 17; d_call: TRBD2; j_call: TRBJ2-7; clone_size: -; cdr3_nt: TGTGCCAGCAGTCCTCTATTGGGACTAGCGGGAGGGCCCGAGCAGTACTTC; cdr3_aa: CASSPLLGLAGGPEQYF
v_call: TRBV7-8; cdr3_length: 18; d_call: TRBD2; j_call: TRBJ2-3; clone_size: few; cdr3_nt: TGTGCCAGCAGCCCCAACCCTAGCGGGAGATGGGCCTGGGATACGCAGTATTTT; cdr3_aa: CASSPNPSGRWAWDTQYF
v_call: TRBV12-3/TRBV12-4; cdr3_length: 19; d_call: -; j_call: TRBJ2-3; clone_size: -; cdr3_nt: TGTGCCAGCAGTTTCCCACCTCGACAGGCCAGGTCACGAACAGATACGCAGTATTTT; cdr3_aa: CASSFPPRQARSRTDTQYF
v_call: TRBV28; cdr3_length: 13; d_call: -; j_call: TRBJ2-7; clone_size: few; cdr3_nt: TGTGCCAGCAGCCCCTTGGTACCCTACGAGCAGTACTTC; cdr3_aa: CASSPLVPYEQYF